This T cell receptor beta chain was identified in a study of human T cells and chemical hapten exposure. TCRdb used MiXCR to reprocess the RACE reads, holding one entry per CDR3 protein. The sample consists of some 400,000 distinct CDR3 sequences, roughly 4.6% of them appearing once. This clonotype was recorded many times. Its antigen is currently unknown. The time point is: pre-sensitization, week 0. Treatment: therapeutic diphenylcyclopropenone sensitization with weekly scalp DPC. V shed 5 bases and J shed 1 base, with 8 bases lying between them. CDR1 is SGHNT and CDR2 is YENEEA in the germline V gene. The CDR3 runs to 14 residues. Whole-study findings and limits: In comparison with controls, expanded TCRs gave rise to a significantly larger number of large CDR3 similarity clusters. The immune response of these alopecia patients might not match healthy individuals'.

The sequenced sample was whole blood, obtained in connection with sensitization to the hapten diphenylcyclopropenone (DPC). The chain carries TRBV11-3 and TRBJ2-2; possibly TRBD1 for D (5 bases). This sequence was found in a woman aged 45-65 years with alopecia areata. Some clones in this sample may be carry-over from other donors' samples. CDR3 in amino acids: CASSIGQNTGELFF. Here the CDR3 DNA reads TGTGCCAGCAGCATCGGACAGAACACCGGGGAGCTGTTTTTT.